This T cell receptor (beta chain) is drawn from a study of control samples from healthy donors and cancer patients. Assay: immunoSEQ multiplex PCR; the TCRdb copy retains only in-frame clones and omits some. Of about 150,000 clones in the sample, about nine tenths are singletons; the top ten hold over 4.5%. CDR3 length: 17 amino acids. Germline V CDR1 and CDR2: SGDLS, YYNGEE. The trim removed 0 bases at V and 5 bases at J, leaving 6 bases unmatched. This chain uses TRBV9 with TRBJ2-5; 14 positions agree with TRBD2. The material sequenced was blood. The receptor was isolated from a man between 25 and 39 years old in good health. DNA of the CDR3: TGTGCCAGCAGCGTAGAGGGACTAGCGGGAGTAGCGGAGACCCAGTACTTC. This translates into CASSVEGLAGVAETQYF.